This TCR beta chain was profiled in a study of T cell responses to AZD1222 COVID-19 vaccine. Turning to the study itself: The analysis combined second doses at about 4 or about 12 weeks.

The CDR3 covers 13 residues. Trimming shortened V by 7 bases and J by 4 bases, and 11 bases separated the two germline ends. Some clones are missing from TCRdb's copy, which holds only in-frame ones; the method was immunoSEQ multiplex PCR. The sample consists of about 100,000 clones, just under 90% of them appearing once. The receptor comes from an adult in good health. This chain links TRBV12-3 or TRBV12-4 with TRBJ2-1; D gene unclear. The starting material was peripheral blood, obtained on day 0 of AZD1222 vaccination. The chain's CDR3 is CASKRTVYNEQFF. The DNA for the CDR3 is TGTGCCAGCAAACGGACCGTTTACAATGAGCAGTTCTTC.